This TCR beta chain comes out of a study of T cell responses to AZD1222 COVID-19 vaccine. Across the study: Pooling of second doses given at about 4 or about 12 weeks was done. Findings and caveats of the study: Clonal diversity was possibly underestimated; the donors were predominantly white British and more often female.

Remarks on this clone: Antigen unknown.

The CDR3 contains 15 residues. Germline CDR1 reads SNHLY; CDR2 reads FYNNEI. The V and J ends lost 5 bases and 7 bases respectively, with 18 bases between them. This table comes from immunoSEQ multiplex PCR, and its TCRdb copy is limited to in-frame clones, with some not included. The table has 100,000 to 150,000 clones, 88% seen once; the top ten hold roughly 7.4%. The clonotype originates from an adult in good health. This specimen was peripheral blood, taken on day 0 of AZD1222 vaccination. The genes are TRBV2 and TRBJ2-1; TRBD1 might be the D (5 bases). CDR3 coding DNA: TGTGCCAGCAGTCTACAGGCGACGGTGGGTAATGAGCAGTTCTTC. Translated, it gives CASSLQATVGNEQFF. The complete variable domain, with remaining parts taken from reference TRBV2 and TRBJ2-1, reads EPEVTQTPSHQVTQMGQEVILRCVPISNHLYFYWYRQILGQKVEFLVSFYNNEISEKSEIFDDQFSVERPDGSNFTLKIRSTKLEDSAMYFCASSLQATVGNEQFFGPGTRLTVL.